This T cell receptor beta chain was documented in a study of T cell repertoires in cytomegalovirus infection. Study information: Epitope selection comprised recently identified HLA-C-restricted CMV epitopes and well-studied HLA-B-restricted CMV epitopes.

This clonotype has ten or more counts. Its antigen is unidentified. This CDR3 region has 16 residues. J lost 3 bases, V lost 5 bases, and 12 bases had no gene match. CDR1 is SEHNR and CDR2 is FQNEAQ in the germline V gene (reference sequence). In TCRdb, the reads were re-called with MiXCR into one record per CDR3 protein. The table records approximately 910,000 distinct CDR3 sequences, around 29% of them present only once. The sequence came from a human donor in good health (CMV status not recorded). Some clones in this sample may be carry-over from other donors' samples. This sequence joins TRBV7-9 and TRBJ1-2; 7 nucleotides agree with TRBD1. The sequences come from cultured CD8+ T cells from PBMCs, collected from culture after CMV antigen stimulation. The CDR3 DNA sequence: TGTGCCAGCAGCACCGACAGGGACCCAGCGGACTATGGCTACACCTTC. It encodes CASSTDRDPADYGYTF.